This T cell receptor beta chain was sequenced during a study of T-cell reconstitution after alpha-beta-depleted transplantation in children. V gave up 10 bases and J gave up 4 bases, with 11 bases separating them. The CDR3 length is 11 residues. The TCRbeta library incorporated unique molecular identifiers. TCRdb passed the PCR reads through MiXCR, listing each CDR3 protein once. The sample carries about 540,000 distinct CDR3 sequences, roughly 18% recorded once. This clonotype was detected a few times. The receptor's source is a human donor who donated a stem cell graft to a child with acute lymphoblastic leukemia. The source was PBMCs from the stem cell graft donor, collected from the stem cell graft. The chain employs TRBV12-3 or TRBV12-4 and TRBJ2-7; D not certain. The CDR3 nucleotides are TGTGCCACCGGCTTCGGGTACGAGCAGTACTTC. Encoded protein: CATGFGYEQYF.